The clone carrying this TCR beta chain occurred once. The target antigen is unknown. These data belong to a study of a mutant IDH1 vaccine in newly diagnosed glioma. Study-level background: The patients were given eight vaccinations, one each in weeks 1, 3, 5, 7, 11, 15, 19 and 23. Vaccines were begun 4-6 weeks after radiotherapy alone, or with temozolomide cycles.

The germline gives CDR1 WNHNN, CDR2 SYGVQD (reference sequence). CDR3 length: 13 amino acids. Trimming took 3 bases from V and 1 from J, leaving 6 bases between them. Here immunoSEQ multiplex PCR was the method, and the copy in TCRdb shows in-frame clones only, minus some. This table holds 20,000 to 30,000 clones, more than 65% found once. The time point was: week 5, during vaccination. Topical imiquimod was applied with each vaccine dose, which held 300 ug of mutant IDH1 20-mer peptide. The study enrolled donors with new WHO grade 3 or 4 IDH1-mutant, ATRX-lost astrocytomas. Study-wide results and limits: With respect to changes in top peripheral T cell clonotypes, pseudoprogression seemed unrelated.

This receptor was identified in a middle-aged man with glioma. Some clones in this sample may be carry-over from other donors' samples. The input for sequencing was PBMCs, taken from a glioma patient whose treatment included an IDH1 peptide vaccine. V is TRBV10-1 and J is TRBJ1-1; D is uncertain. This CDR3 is CASSEPGNTEAFF. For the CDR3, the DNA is TGCGCCAGCAGTGAACCAGGGAACACTGAAGCTTTCTTT.